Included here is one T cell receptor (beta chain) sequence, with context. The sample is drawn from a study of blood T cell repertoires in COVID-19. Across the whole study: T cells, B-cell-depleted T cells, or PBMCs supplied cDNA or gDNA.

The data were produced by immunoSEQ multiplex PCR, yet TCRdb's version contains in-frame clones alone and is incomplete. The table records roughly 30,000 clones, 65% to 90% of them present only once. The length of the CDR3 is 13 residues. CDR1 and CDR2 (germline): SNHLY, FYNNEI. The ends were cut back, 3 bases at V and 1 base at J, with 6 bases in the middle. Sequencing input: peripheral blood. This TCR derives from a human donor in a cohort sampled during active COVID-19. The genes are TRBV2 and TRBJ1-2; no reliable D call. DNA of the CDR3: TGTGCCAGCAGTGAGGCTTTTAACTATGGCTACACCTTC. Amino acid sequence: CASSEAFNYGYTF.